These T cell receptor beta chains were read from a single sample in a study of cytomegalovirus exposure and HLA in healthy donors. The method was immunoSEQ multiplex PCR; TCRdb's version includes in-frame clones alone and lacks a portion of them. Of 100,000 to 150,000 clones in the sample, over 70% were seen once. The sample taken for sequencing was PBMCs. These receptors were taken from a woman aged 40 to 49 in good health and CMV-seronegative. Each CDR3 is given with its conserved first and last residue. The order of the fields is V gene, CDR3 protein.

>TRBV6-1
CASGTGGGQPQHF
>TRBV18
CASSPNPREQYF
>TRBV29-1
CSVRTSGSTDTQYF
>TRBV12-5
CASAWTEETQYF
>TRBV5-1
CASSFTSGVNNEQFF
>TRBV7-9
CASSLAGGHNEQFF
>TRBV28
CASKQGIYGYTF
>TRBV9
CASSIRQGGSEQYF
>TRBV28
CASSAGGFGNTIYF
>TRBV6-5
CASSYFAGSYEQYF
>TRBV15
CATSRETGAAGELFF
>TRBV18
CASSRRTRREGRDEQFF
>TRBV6-1
CATGKEGYYGYTF
>TRBV27
CASSSQPSTDTQYF
>TRBV29-1
CSAAASREQYF
>TRBV5-4
CASSLDLVGEKLFF
>TRBV5-1
CASSPPGGGMNTEAFF
>TRBV27
CASSDRGGMGETQYF
>TRBV15
CATSAEGVSTDTQYF
>TRBV30
CAWSVLNLDVEQFF
>TRBV6-5
CASSSQPRDYGYTF
>TRBV10-3
CAISESSGTGDSPLHF
>TRBV5-1
CASSLLERELVNEQFF
>TRBV28
CASSSIGQGYEQYF
>TRBV18
CASSPQRESYEQYF
>TRBV15
CATSRDRGAGSTDTQYF
>TRBV6-1
CASSGGGNQPQHF
>TRBV27
CASSLGNEQYF
>TRBV9
CASSVGRGAGQAQYF
>TRBV7-2
CASSSRQGGNTGELFF
>TRBV5-6
CASSFRTGAYEQYF
>TRBV5-1
CASSADPGQVFYEQYF
>TRBV27
CASSVGRGEQYF
>TRBV28
CAVTPPVAEGYEQYF
>TRBV9
CASNLLPEGTDTQYF
>TRBV2
CARSGAGGLETQYF
>TRBV28
CASSDRVGGNSPLHF
>TRBV6-1
CASSEEIAYWTGSNTEAFF
>TRBV28
CASSLSRDSEQYF
>TRBV6-1
CASSEVVRAGVVEGSSYEQYF
>TRBV5-1
CASSALTGGRTEAFF
>TRBV9
CASSVGQGGEETQYF
>TRBV6-6
CASSLKNTGELFF
>TRBV7-3
CASRLGLADQETQYF
>TRBV9
CASSTLSGDSLYGYTF
>TRBV19
CASGRDWVTDTQYF
>TRBV2
CASSEASNQPQHF
>TRBV27
CASRPLAFPYEQYF
>TRBV6-1
CASSPMAGAGELFF
>TRBV7-3
CASSARGGGYNEQFF